The 8 T cell receptor beta chains listed next were all sequenced from one sample in a study of T cells in women clearing cervical HPV infection. Assay used: immunoSEQ multiplex PCR; TCRdb lists only in-frame clones, some missing. Its table lists more than 40,000 clones. Sequenced material: blood buffy coat. These receptors originate from a woman aged 18 to 75 with a cervical HPV16 infection that either progressed to CIN3+ or cleared (not recorded which).

The CDR3 here is CASSPRSTGSYGQYF. The sequenced part of the CDR3 DNA is TGTGCCAGCAGCCCCCGCTCGACAGGGTCCTATGGT. This chain uses TRBV7-9 with TRBJ2-4; 7 positions match TRBD1. The CDR3 goes on 3 residues after the read ends, and that part is filled in from the germline J gene. The germline CDR1 and CDR2 sequences are SEHNR and FQNEAQ (reference sequence). The CDR3 runs 15 residues.

With regard to this clone: The read ends 3 residues before the CDR3 terminus; that terminus is restored from the germline J gene. V gene TRBV13 combines with J gene TRBJ2-3; TRBD2 matches at 8 bases. The V and J ends lost 5 bases and 5 bases, in that order; junction bases with no gene match: 24. The CDR3 runs 20 residues. Germline V gene sequence: CDR1 PRHDT, CDR2 FYEKMQ (reference sequence). Incomplete CDR3 DNA: TGTGCCAGCAGCCCCATTCCCCCCGGCCCCCAGCGGGGGTACGGAGATACG. This encodes CASSPIPPGPQRGYGDT. The whole CDR3 protein is CASSPIPPGPQRGYGDTQYF.

On this clone: The read finishes 3 residues shy of the CDR3 end, and the germline J gene is used to complete it. The V call is TRBV2, the J call TRBJ1-4, with D uncertain. The CDR3 totals 12 residues. The ends were cut back, 5 bases at V and 10 bases at J, with 11 bases in the middle. Per the germline V gene, CDR1 is SNHLY and CDR2 is FYNNEI. Partial CDR3 DNA: TGTGCCAGCAGTTTCAACTACGGAAAA. The encoded protein is CASSFNYGK. The whole CDR3 protein is CASSFNYGKLFF. The full variable domain, its missing parts supplied by reference TRBV2 and TRBJ1-4, is EPEVTQTPSHQVTQMGQEVILRCVPISNHLYFYWYRQILGQKVEFLVSFYNNEISEKSEIFDDQFSVERPDGSNFTLKIRSTKLEDSAMYFCASSFNYGKLFFGSGTQLSVL.

Points on this clone: The read finishes 3 residues shy of the CDR3 end, and the germline J gene is used to complete it. V usage is TRBV2 and J usage is TRBJ2-5, with D possibly being TRBD1 (6 bases). Trimming took off 8 bases at V and 1 base at J, with 11 bases between the two ends. Germline V lookup: CDR1 SNHLY, CDR2 FYNNEI. CDR3 length: 13 amino acids. The chain's CDR3 is CASSQDSQETQYF. Incomplete CDR3 DNA: TGTGCCAGCTCGCAGGACAGCCAAGAGACC.

With regard to this clone: Read data end 3 residues before the CDR3 end; the end is taken from the germline J gene. The chain couples TRBV19 to TRBJ1-5; 7 positions agree with TRBD1. The CDR3 is 14 residues long. V shed 9 bases, J shed 7 bases, and the junction held 12 bases outside the gene matches. Per germline, CDR1 LNHDA and CDR2 SQIVND (reference sequence). CDR3 bases read: TGTGCCAGCCGACAGGGCAGGGGTATCCAGCCC. This translates into CASRQGRGIQP. The full CDR3 sequence reads CASRQGRGIQPQHF. The full variable domain, in which reference TRBV19 and TRBJ1-5 provide the parts outside the CDR3, is DGGITQSPKYLFRKEGQNVTLSCEQNLNHDAMYWYRQDPGQGLRLIYYSQIVNDFQKGDIAEGYSVSREKKESFPLTVTSAQKNPTAFYLCASRQGRGIQPQHFGDGTRLSIL.

The sequenced part of the CDR3 DNA is TGTGCCAGCAGCTTAGGTGGGGCAGGGACTGAA. Translated, it gives CASSLGGAGTE. The entire CDR3 is CASSLGGAGTEAFF. The chain uses TRBV7-6 and TRBJ1-1; possibly TRBD1 for D (5 bases). The sequenced fragment ends 3 residues before the CDR3 boundary, so the rest is inferred from the germline J gene. CDR3 size: 14 residues. CDR1 is SGHVS and CDR2 is FNYEAQ in the germline V gene. V was clipped by 1 base and J by 5 bases, with 11 bases between them.

About this clone itself: Coverage ceases 3 residues before the CDR3 finishes, and the germline J gene fills in the end. The chain couples TRBV12-3 or TRBV12-4 to TRBJ1-1; D is undetermined. The CDR3 runs 14 residues. With 5 bases removed from V and 2 bases from J, the gap between germline ends came to 12 bases. Here the CDR3 reads CASSPPGINTEAFF. CDR3 bases read: TGTGCCAGCAGTCCTCCGGGGATTAACACTGAA.

About this clone: The read halts 3 residues ahead of the CDR3 end, with the missing end drawn from the germline J gene. The chain employs TRBV5-1 and TRBJ1-1; a possible D gene is TRBD1 (5 bases). With 6 bases removed from V and 4 bases from J, the gap between germline ends came to 13 bases. Looked up from germline, CDR1 is SGHRS and CDR2 is YFSETQ. This CDR3 spans 13 amino acids. The CDR3 bases that were read are TGCGCCAGCATGCCAGGGACTGGCACTGAA. Translating gives CASMPGTGTE. In full, the CDR3 reads CASMPGTGTEAFF.